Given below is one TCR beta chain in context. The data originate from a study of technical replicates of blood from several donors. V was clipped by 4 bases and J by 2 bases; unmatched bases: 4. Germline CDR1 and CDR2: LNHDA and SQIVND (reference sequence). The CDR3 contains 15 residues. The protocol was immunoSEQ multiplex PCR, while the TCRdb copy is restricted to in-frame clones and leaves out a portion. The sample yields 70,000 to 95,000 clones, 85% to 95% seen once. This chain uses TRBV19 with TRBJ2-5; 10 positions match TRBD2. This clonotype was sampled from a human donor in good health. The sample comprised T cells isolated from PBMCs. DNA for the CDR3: TGTGCCAGTAGTACCGGACTAGCGGAACAAGAGACCCAGTACTTC. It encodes CASSTGLAEQETQYF.